This entry features one TCR beta chain sequence. Its antigen is undetermined. The CDR3 contains 13 residues. Trimming took 1 base from V and 9 from J, leaving 7 bases between them. The germline V gene encodes CDR1 SGHTA and CDR2 FQGNSA. The data belong to a study of monozygotic twins with cystic fibrosis. Overall study context: Libraries were built from three micrograms of fragmented DNA using around 16 PCR cycles. Notes on the study in general: Clonality was generally low (median roughly 0.01), higher in the most severe patients. V usage most resembled the co-twin in 13 of 16 pairs.

Profiled with immunoSEQ multiplex PCR; TCRdb holds only in-frame clones, not every one. The sample includes tens of thousands of clones, approximately 90% of them seen just once. Sequences were obtained from blood. The receptor's source is a girl aged 2 to 10 with cystic fibrosis. This rearrangement joins TRBV7-2 to TRBJ1-6; D unclear. CDR3 region: CASSLEFLSPLHF. The CDR3 nucleotides are TGTGCCAGCAGCTTAGAATTCCTTTCACCCCTCCACTTT.